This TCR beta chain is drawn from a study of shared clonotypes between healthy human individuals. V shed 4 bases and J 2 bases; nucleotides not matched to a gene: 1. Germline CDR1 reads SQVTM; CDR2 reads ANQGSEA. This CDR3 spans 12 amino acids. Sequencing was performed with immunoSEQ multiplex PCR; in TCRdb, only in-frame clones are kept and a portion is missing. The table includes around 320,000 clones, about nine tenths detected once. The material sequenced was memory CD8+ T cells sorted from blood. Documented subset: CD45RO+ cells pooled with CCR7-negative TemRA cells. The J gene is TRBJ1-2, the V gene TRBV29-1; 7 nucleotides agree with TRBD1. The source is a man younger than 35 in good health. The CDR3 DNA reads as TGCAGCGTTGTACAGGGGAACTATGGCTACACCTTC. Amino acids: CSVVQGNYGYTF.